Below are 21 T cell receptor beta chains sequenced from a single sample in a study of cytomegalovirus exposure and HLA in healthy donors. This PCR relied on a set of 60 Vbeta primers and 13 Jbeta primers. Sequenced by immunoSEQ multiplex PCR; TCRdb stores in-frame clones only, minus some. The sample lists about 160,000 clones; approximately 70% were seen once. Sequenced: PBMCs. The receptors originated from a man in his forties or fifties in good health and CMV-seropositive.

J is TRBJ2-3 and V is TRBV27; 11 bases agree with TRBD1. J gave up 3 bases and V 5 bases, and 16 bases lay outside the gene matches. There are 19 residues in the CDR3. Germline V gene sequence: CDR1 MNHEY, CDR2 SMNVEV (reference sequence). DNA of the CDR3: TGTGCCAGCAGTGAGGGCGGGGACAGGGGGGTTTTTTGGACAGATACGCAGTATTTT. This codes for CASSEGGDRGVFWTDTQYF.

The chain has TRBV6-1 and TRBJ2-3; D call uncertain. Germline V CDR1 and CDR2: MNHNS, SASEGT. V was clipped by 0 bases and J by 6 bases, with 10 bases between them. This CDR3 spans 14 amino acids. The CDR3 sequence is CASSEAARGDTQYF. Written as DNA, the CDR3 is TGTGCCAGCAGTGAAGCGGCCCGCGGCGATACGCAGTATTTT.

V usage is TRBV28 and J usage is TRBJ2-7, with TRBD1 matching 9 bases. The CDR3 totals 15 residues. The germline gives CDR1 MDHEN, CDR2 SYDVKM. After removal of 6 bases from V and 2 bases from J, the junction contained 8 bases not matched to a gene. The CDR3 region is CASSSGTGTPYEQYF. The CDR3 nucleotides read TGTGCCAGCAGCAGCGGGACAGGGACTCCCTACGAGCAGTACTTC.

V and J are TRBV19 and TRBJ1-1, with 7 bases fitting TRBD1. The V gene's germline CDR1 is LNHDA and CDR2 SQIVND (reference sequence). There are 14 residues in the CDR3. Germline trimming cut 7 bases from V and 3 bases from J; bases unmatched to any gene: 8. CDR3 nucleotide sequence: TGTGCCAGTACCGACGACAGGGTTGACACTGAAGCTTTCTTT. Translated: CASTDDRVDTEAFF.

The genes are TRBV11-1 and TRBJ2-1; 9 bases are shared with TRBD2. Germline V gene lookup returns CDR1 SGHAT and CDR2 FQDESV (reference sequence). Losses at the gene ends were 2 bases for V and 8 bases for J; bases not matched to a gene: 10. The length of the CDR3 is 16 residues. The CDR3 loop is CASSLWRGGDGDEQFF. CDR3 nucleotides: TGTGCCAGCAGCTTATGGCGGGGGGGCGATGGCGATGAGCAGTTCTTC.

This rearrangement joins TRBV9 to TRBJ2-7; TRBD1 is a possible D gene (5 bases). The CDR3 is 16 amino acids. Germline values: CDR1 SGDLS, CDR2 YYNGEE. Trimming took off 3 bases at V and 2 bases at J, with 18 bases between the two ends. This CDR3 reads CASSESIKVGPYEQYF. The CDR3 DNA sequence: TGTGCCAGCAGCGAAAGCATCAAAGTGGGGCCCTACGAGCAGTACTTC.

The chain uses TRBV9 and TRBJ1-1; tentatively, D is TRBD1 (5 bases). V lost 5 bases, J lost 1 base, and 15 bases lay in between. The germline gives CDR1 SGDLS, CDR2 YYNGEE. This CDR3 is built from 15 residues. CDR3 DNA sequence: TGTGCCAGCAGTCAGGGAACGCTGGGGAACACTGAAGCTTTCTTT. Residues: CASSQGTLGNTEAFF.

This chain links TRBV6-6 with TRBJ2-7; 7 positions agree with TRBD1. The CDR3 totals 12 residues. With 7 bases clipped from V and 5 bases from J, the junction kept 5 bases outside the gene matches. Germline V gene data show CDR1 as MNHNY and CDR2 as SVGAGI (reference sequence). The CDR3 reads CASKTGSNEQYF. The CDR3 coding sequence is TGTGCCAGCAAGACAGGGTCAAACGAGCAGTACTTC.

This clone has a handful of counts. The genes are TRBV10-3 and TRBJ2-3; weak D call: TRBD1 (6 bases). V lost 7 bases to trimming and J lost 5 bases, with 16 bases between them. The germline CDR1 and CDR2 sequences are ENHRY and SYGVKD. This CDR3 spans 14 amino acids. CDR3 sequence: CAINSGTREDTQYF. The CDR3 nucleotides read TGTGCCATCAATTCCGGGACAAGGGAAGATACGCAGTATTTT.

Only one count was recorded for this clone. The gene calls are TRBV29-1 and TRBJ1-1, with D hard to call. CDR3 size: 14 residues. The germline CDR1 and CDR2 sequences are SQVTM and ANQGSEA. Deletions cut 6 bases from V and 1 base from J, with 15 bases between. DNA for the CDR3: TGCAGCGTAAAGTATCAGAAGCGGAACACTGAAGCTTTCTTT. Translated, it gives CSVKYQKRNTEAFF.

The chain is built from TRBV4-1 and TRBJ2-2; a weak D match, TRBD1 (6 bases). CDR3 size: 16 residues. Per germline, CDR1 MGHRA and CDR2 YSYEKL. V lost 2 bases to trimming and J lost 1 base, with 11 bases between them. The CDR3 DNA is TGCGCCAGCAGCCAATTACCGGGACAGAACACCGGGGAGCTGTTTTTT. It encodes CASSQLPGQNTGELFF.

The chain joins TRBV4-2 to TRBJ1-4; D perhaps matches TRBD1 (5 bases). The CDR3 covers 18 residues. Trimming removed 4 bases from V and 0 bases from J, with 18 bases in between. Germline CDR1 is LGHNA and CDR2 is YNFKEQ. The CDR3 coding sequence is TGTGCCAGCAGCCCATCAGTTGGCAGGGCTGCAACTAATGAAAAACTGTTTTTT. This gives the protein CASSPSVGRAATNEKLFF.

This chain joins TRBV10-3 and TRBJ1-2, with D uncertain. This CDR3 spans 10 amino acids. Deletions cut 11 bases from V and 4 bases from J, with 8 bases between. Germline V gene lookup returns CDR1 ENHRY and CDR2 SYGVKD. The CDR3 DNA sequence: TGTGCCCGTAGCTTCTATGGCTACACCTTC. It is translated as CARSFYGYTF.

The rearrangement uses TRBV7-2 and TRBJ2-7; 10 positions agree with TRBD2. Unmatched junction bases numbered 1, after V lost 0 bases and J lost 2 bases. CDR3 length: 15 amino acids. Germline V gene data show CDR1 as SGHTA and CDR2 as FQGNSA. CDR3 sequence (DNA): TGTGCCAGCAGCTTAGCTAGCGGGGGGACCTACGAGCAGTACTTC. Protein: CASSLASGGTYEQYF.

This CDR3 reads CASSTGLINEKLFF. For the CDR3, the DNA is TGTGCCAGCAGCACCGGACTGATTAATGAAAAACTGTTTTTT. This chain connects TRBV9 to TRBJ1-4; D gene ambiguous. CDR3 length equals 14 residues. The V end lost 4 bases, the J end lost 4 bases, and 11 bases lay between the germline ends. CDR1 and CDR2 (germline): SGDLS, YYNGEE.

CDR3 DNA sequence: TGTGCCAGCAGTGGGAGCGAGCAGTACTTC. It codes for CASSGSEQYF. This chain connects TRBV2 to TRBJ2-7, with D unresolved. The CDR3 runs to 10 residues. CDR1 and CDR2 from the germline V gene are SNHLY and FYNNEI. Trimming took off 4 bases at V and 6 bases at J, with 4 bases between the two ends.

CDR3 in DNA: TGTGCCAGCAGTTTACCATCTAGGACAGATACGCAGTATTTT. Amino acids: CASSLPSRTDTQYF. The J gene is TRBJ2-3, the V gene TRBV27, with no clear D. The CDR3 is 14 residues long. The V and J ends lost 2 bases and 3 bases respectively, with 9 bases between them. The germline V gene has CDR1 MNHEY and CDR2 SMNVEV (reference sequence).

The genes are TRBV6-6 and TRBJ1-2; maybe TRBD1 (5 bases). The germline V gene encodes CDR1 MNHNY and CDR2 SVGAGI (reference sequence). The ends were cut back, 10 bases at V and 7 bases at J, with 16 bases in the middle. The CDR3 runs 12 residues. This CDR3 is CATSRGSGGYTF. CDR3 DNA sequence: TGTGCCACCTCGCGGGGGTCGGGTGGCTACACCTTC.

The rearrangement links TRBV29-1 to TRBJ2-7; the match to TRBD1 covers 10 bases. The CDR3 has 16 amino acids. CDR1 and CDR2 (germline): SQVTM, ANQGSEA. After removal of 5 bases from V and 6 bases from J, the junction contained 16 bases not matched to a gene. The CDR3 loop reads CSVKRRQGASFGEQYF. The DNA for the CDR3 is TGCAGCGTTAAACGGCGACAGGGGGCGTCATTTGGCGAGCAGTACTTC.

The V call is TRBV5-1, the J call TRBJ2-7, with D perhaps TRBD2 (6 bases). V was shortened by 7 bases and J by 6 bases, with 14 bases between the two germline ends. The CDR3 is 12 residues long. CDR1 SGHRS and CDR2 YFSETQ come from the germline V gene. The CDR3 here is CASHSGQGEQYF. CDR3 sequence (DNA): TGCGCCAGCCATAGCGGTCAGGGCGAGCAGTACTTC.

The CDR3 sequence is CASSPGGLAYQPQHF. In DNA, the CDR3 is TGTGCCAGCAGCCCCGGTGGCTTAGCGTATCAGCCCCAGCATTTT. The gene calls are TRBV9 and TRBJ1-5; D gene unclear. This CDR3 is 15 amino acids long. CDR1 and CDR2 (germline): SGDLS, YYNGEE. The V and J ends lost 4 bases and 5 bases respectively, with 16 bases between them.